One and the same sample provided the 29 T cell receptor beta chains below, sequenced in a study of Graves' ophthalmopathy and Graves' hyperthyroidism. RNA transcripts were the source from which TCR beta CDR3 regions were amplified. The workflow started with a first-round RT-PCR run with HTBI primers and then moved on to a second-round multiplex PCR. TCRdb recomputed calls from the multiplex PCR reads with MiXCR, one row per CDR3 protein. The sample lists about 740,000 distinct CDR3 sequences; 40% were seen once. Input material: peripheral blood. These TCRs come from an adult man with Graves' ophthalmopathy.

This clonotype appeared a few times. V and J are TRBV20-1 and TRBJ2-7; 9 bases map to TRBD2. Per the germline V gene, CDR1 is DFQATT and CDR2 is SNEGSKA (reference sequence). There are 17 residues in the CDR3. V gave up 0 bases and J gave up 2 bases; unmatched junction bases: 11. The CDR3 loop is CSARDRGSTSGAYEQYF. DNA of the CDR3: TGCAGTGCTAGAGATCGAGGTTCGACTAGCGGAGCCTACGAGCAGTACTTC.

V is TRBV2 and J is TRBJ1-4, with 7 bases fitting TRBD1. The length of the CDR3 is 14 residues. Trimming cost V 6 bases and J 7 bases; bases outside gene matches: 8. The germline V gene has CDR1 SNHLY and CDR2 FYNNEI. Written as DNA, the CDR3 is TGTGCCAGCAGCCGGGACAGCTCGAGTGAAAAACTGTTTTTT. Its protein is CASSRDSSSEKLFF.

Concerning this clonotype: It may be a read error: a sequence one base away is much more abundant. The V call is TRBV2, the J call TRBJ2-5; perhaps TRBD2 as D (6 bases). Germline CDR1 is SNHLY and CDR2 is FYNNEI. V shed 8 bases and J shed 5 bases, with 18 bases lying between them. This CDR3 contains 14 residues. The DNA of the CDR3 is TGTGCCAGCTCGGGGACTGGCGAGACGGAGACCCAGTACTTC. Translating gives CASSGTGETETQYF. Full variable domain (remainder filled in from reference TRBV2 and TRBJ2-5): EPEVTQTPSHQVTQMGQEVILRCVPISNHLYFYWYRQILGQKVEFLVSFYNNEISEKSEIFDDQFSVERPDGSNFTLKIRSTKLEDSAMYFCASSGTGETETQYFGPGTRLLVL.

The chain couples TRBV9 to TRBJ2-5; either TRBD1 or TRBD2 may supply D (6 bases each). The CDR3 has 15 residues. The V gene lost 0 bases and the J gene lost 5 bases, with 14 bases spanning the gap. Germline CDR1 SGDLS, CDR2 YYNGEE. CDR3 loop: CASSVEGGYGETQYF. CDR3 nucleotides: TGTGCCAGCAGCGTAGAGGGGGGATATGGGGAGACCCAGTACTTC.

The J gene is TRBJ2-6, the V gene TRBV2, with 11 bases aligning to TRBD2. Germline CDR1 and CDR2: SNHLY and FYNNEI. CDR3 length: 16 residues. The V segment lost 7 bases and the J segment 0 bases; nucleotides outside the gene matches: 2. CDR3 nucleotides: TGTGCCAGCACACTAGCGGGGGACTCTGGGGCCAACGTCCTGACTTTC. It encodes CASTLAGDSGANVLTF.

This chain uses TRBV4-2 with TRBJ2-5; D call uncertain. Germline V CDR1 and CDR2: LGHNA, YNFKEQ. V gave up 3 bases and J gave up 0 bases, with 14 bases separating them. This CDR3 spans 16 amino acids. CDR3 DNA sequence: TGTGCCAGCAGCCAGATAGCTGTACTTCACCAAGAGACCCAGTACTTC. Translation: CASSQIAVLHQETQYF.

This clonotype was observed many times. V gene TRBV25-1 combines with J gene TRBJ2-2; D perhaps matches TRBD2 (5 bases). V lost 5 bases and J 7 bases, leaving 8 bases between the germline ends. The CDR3 has 12 amino acids. CDR1 is MGHDK, CDR2 SYGVNS, per germline. CDR3 protein: CASSYGGGELFF. The CDR3 nucleotides read TGTGCCAGCAGTTACGGAGGCGGGGAGCTGTTTTTT.

The rearrangement uses TRBV29-1 and TRBJ1-6; D is possibly TRBD1 (6 bases). The CDR3 runs 14 residues. CDR1 is SQVTM, CDR2 ANQGSEA, per germline. The V end was cut by 6 bases, the J end by 7 bases, with 16 bases between. CDR3 nucleotide sequence: TGCAGCGTCCAGACACGGGACATCAATTCACCCCTCCACTTT. Protein sequence: CSVQTRDINSPLHF. Full variable domain (remainder filled in from reference TRBV29-1 and TRBJ1-6): SAVISQKPSRDICQRGTSLTIQCQVDSQVTMMFWYRQQPGQSLTLIATANQGSEATYESGFVIDKFPISRPNLTFSTLTVSNMSPEDSSIYLCSVQTRDINSPLHFGNGTRLTVT.

As for this clonotype: The CDR3 does not close with the conserved phenylalanine or tryptophan, likely indicating a read error. The chain recombines TRBV7-9 with TRBJ2-5; 7 positions match TRBD1. Per germline, CDR1 SEHNR and CDR2 FQNEAQ (reference sequence). The V segment lost 5 bases and the J segment 0 bases; nucleotides outside the gene matches: 3. This CDR3 contains 14 residues. The DNA for the CDR3 is TGTGCCAGCAGCCAAGGACAGGACCAAGAGACCCAGTACCTC. Protein sequence: CASSQGQDQETQYL.

The chain links TRBV7-9 to TRBJ2-7, with D perhaps matching TRBD2 (6 bases). CDR1 is SEHNR and CDR2 is FQNEAQ in the germline V gene (reference sequence). The CDR3 length is 16 residues. Trimming took 1 base from V and 2 from J, leaving 15 bases between them. CDR3 nucleotides: TGTGCCAGCAGCTTAGATGGGGGGACTCATACCTACGAGCAGTACTTC. This codes for CASSLDGGTHTYEQYF.

The genes are TRBV7-6 and TRBJ1-1; TRBD1 is a possible D gene (6 bases). V was pared by 6 bases and J by 1 base, with 21 bases between. In germline, CDR1 is SGHVS, CDR2 FNYEAQ. The CDR3 runs to 17 residues. CDR3 sequence: CASSPRVAGQPNTEAFF. The CDR3 nucleotides read TGTGCCAGCAGTCCGAGAGTGGCAGGACAGCCGAACACTGAAGCTTTCTTT.

In this sample, this clonotype turned up once. The conserved phenylalanine or tryptophan normally closing the CDR3 is absent here, so this likely arose from a read error. V usage is TRBV11-2 and J usage is TRBJ1-1; unclear D gene. Trimming removed 3 bases at V and 4 bases at J, with 9 bases between. CDR1 is SGHAT and CDR2 is FQNNGV in the germline V gene. The CDR3 covers 13 residues. The CDR3 DNA is TGTGCCAGCAGCTTGGTTTTGGGCACTGAAGCTTTCTCT. Its protein product is CASSLVLGTEAFS.

This clonotype was counted at least ten times. This chain links TRBV19 with TRBJ1-5; 11 nucleotides align to TRBD1. Per the germline V gene, CDR1 is LNHDA and CDR2 is SQIVND (reference sequence). The V gene end was trimmed by 7 bases and the J gene end by 6 bases; junction bases not matched to a gene: 8. The CDR3 extends over 15 amino acids. CDR3 DNA sequence: TGTGCCAGTAACACTGGGACAGGGGGAGGTCAGCCCCAGCATTTT. Amino acids: CASNTGTGGGQPQHF.

This clonotype was detected only a few times. The chain recombines TRBV5-8 with TRBJ1-1; D is unresolved. The germline gives CDR1 SGHTS, CDR2 YDEGEE. CDR3 length equals 13 residues. Trimming shortened V by 1 base and J by 4 bases, and 8 bases separated the two germline ends. The CDR3 is CASSLSWGTEAFF. The CDR3 DNA reads TGTGCCAGCAGCTTGTCGTGGGGCACTGAAGCTTTCTTT.

The table lists this clonotype with many counts. The genes are TRBV25-1 and TRBJ1-2, with TRBD1 as a possible D gene (6 bases). Trimming shortened V by 8 bases and J by 4 bases, and 17 bases separated the two germline ends. CDR3 length: 14 amino acids. The germline gives CDR1 MGHDK, CDR2 SYGVNS. The DNA for the CDR3 is TGTGCCAGCCTCCTTCAGGGGCAGGGCTATGGCTACACCTTC. Translating it yields CASLLQGQGYGYTF.

This clonotype was recorded at least ten times. This chain links TRBV5-1 with TRBJ1-4, with TRBD1 matching 8 bases. Looked up from germline, CDR1 is SGHRS and CDR2 is YFSETQ. CDR3 size: 14 residues. The V segment lost 4 bases and the J segment 8 bases; nucleotides outside the gene matches: 7. The CDR3 DNA reads TGCGCCAGCAGCCCGGACAGGGAGGGGGAAAAACTGTTTTTT. Translated: CASSPDREGEKLFF.

The chain links TRBV29-1 to TRBJ1-4; D is undetermined. Looked up from germline, CDR1 is SQVTM and CDR2 is ANQGSEA. The V and J ends lost 7 bases and 6 bases respectively, with 15 bases between them. The CDR3 runs 13 residues. In DNA, the CDR3 is TGCAGCGCGACGAGTCGGGAGGATGAAAAACTGTTTTTT. Translation gives CSATSREDEKLFF.

This clonotype was detected ten times or more. The V call is TRBV7-6, the J call TRBJ2-5; TRBD2 matches 9 bases. The V gene end was trimmed by 5 bases and the J gene end by 5 bases; junction bases not matched to a gene: 15. The CDR3 has 17 amino acids. Germline V lookup: CDR1 SGHVS, CDR2 FNYEAQ. The chain's CDR3 is CASSLLGLAAYWETQYF. The CDR3 bases are TGTGCCAGCAGCCTCCTGGGACTAGCCGCCTATTGGGAGACCCAGTACTTC.

The gene calls are TRBV2 and TRBJ2-2; D ambiguous. This CDR3 has 12 amino acids. CDR1 SNHLY and CDR2 FYNNEI come from the germline V gene. V lost 0 bases and J lost 6, with 2 bases in between. CDR3 loop: CASSEAPGELFF. The CDR3 coding sequence is TGTGCCAGCAGTGAAGCCCCCGGGGAGCTGTTTTTT.

The chain has TRBV10-3 and TRBJ2-5; 10 nucleotides agree with TRBD2. V lost 3 bases and J lost 5; bases outside the gene matches: 6. The CDR3 has 15 residues. Germline CDR1 is ENHRY and CDR2 is SYGVKD. The chain's CDR3 is CAISDLAGVGETQYF. The CDR3 DNA follows: TGTGCCATCAGTGATCTAGCGGGGGTGGGGGAGACCCAGTACTTC.

The chain joins TRBV15 to TRBJ2-3; the match to TRBD1 covers 7 bases. CDR3 length equals 16 residues. The germline gives CDR1 LNHNV, CDR2 YYDKDF (reference sequence). With 0 bases clipped from V and 10 bases from J, the junction kept 13 bases outside the gene matches. The CDR3 DNA reads TGTGCCACCAGCAGAGATCAATGGGACAGCCCCGATGCGCAGTATTTT. This translates into CATSRDQWDSPDAQYF. The full variable domain, in which reference TRBV15 and TRBJ2-3 provide the parts outside the CDR3, is DAMVIQNPRYQVTQFGKPVTLSCSQTLNHNVMYWYQQKSSQAPKLLFHYYDKDFNNEADTPDNFQSRRPNTSFCFLDIRSPGLGDTAMYLCATSRDQWDSPDAQYFGPGTRLTVL.

This clonotype was counted only a few times. The chain carries TRBV9 and TRBJ1-4; 7 bases line up with TRBD1. The V gene end was trimmed by 4 bases and the J gene end by 6 bases; junction bases not matched to a gene: 6. The CDR3 is 14 amino acids. CDR1 and CDR2 (germline): SGDLS, YYNGEE. The CDR3 DNA reads as TGTGCCAGCAGCTTAGGACAGGTTCATGAAAAACTGTTTTTT. Protein product: CASSLGQVHEKLFF.

This clonotype has just a few counts. The chain joins TRBV7-8 to TRBJ2-2; perhaps TRBD1 as D (5 bases). V was pared by 4 bases and J by 5 bases, with 14 bases between. CDR3 length equals 15 residues. Germline CDR1 reads SGHVS; CDR2 reads FQNEAQ. CDR3 residues: CASSSRVAGTGELFF. As DNA, the CDR3 is TGTGCCAGCAGCTCAAGGGTAGCAGGGACCGGGGAGCTGTTTTTT.

This clonotype has a single count. This chain connects TRBV20-1 to TRBJ2-2; D not certain. Germline CDR1 reads DFQATT; CDR2 reads SNEGSKA (reference sequence). The CDR3 contains 16 residues. The V gene lost 0 bases and the J gene lost 7 bases, with 18 bases spanning the gap. CDR3 residues: CSARDLSARWGGELFF. The CDR3 DNA reads as TGCAGTGCTAGAGATCTGTCGGCACGGTGGGGCGGGGAGCTGTTTTTT.

The CDR3 nucleotides are TGTGCCACCAGCAGCCCGGGACTAGTCTTCGAGCAGTACTTC. Encoded protein: CATSSPGLVFEQYF. The chain links TRBV15 to TRBJ2-7, with 8 bases fitting TRBD2. Losses at the gene ends were 3 bases for V and 6 bases for J; bases not matched to a gene: 7. CDR3 length: 14 residues. The germline gives CDR1 LNHNV, CDR2 YYDKDF (reference sequence).

Of note for this clonotype: A read error may account for a junction end that differs from germline. This chain links TRBV11-1 with TRBJ1-4; 7 nucleotides agree with TRBD1. The CDR3 has 16 amino acids. Germline loops: CDR1 SGHAT, CDR2 FQDESV (reference sequence). The CDR3 DNA follows: TGTGCCTGCAGCAGGGGGGACAGACAAAATAATGAAAAACTGTTTTTT. Amino acids: CACSRGDRQNNEKLFF. Filled out from reference TRBV11-1 and TRBJ1-4, the complete variable domain reads EAEVAQSPRYKITEKSQAVAFWCDPISGHATLYWYRQILGQGPELLVQFQDESVVDDSQLPKDRFSAERLKGVDSTLKIQPAELGDSAMYLCACSRGDRQNNEKLFFGSGTQLSVL.

Concerning this clonotype itself: Germline is not matched at one junction end, which may reflect a read error. CDR3 sequence reads: CASSLRASYGYTF. The CDR3 bases are TGTGCCAGCAGCTTGAGGGCTTCTTATGGCTACACCTTC. J is TRBJ1-2 and V is TRBV5-1; D is uncertain. CDR3 length equals 13 residues. Per germline, CDR1 SGHRS and CDR2 YFSETQ.

At least ten counts were recorded for this clonotype. Just one base apart from a much larger clone, this may be a read error. The J gene is TRBJ2-2, the V gene TRBV25-1; TRBD2 matches 11 bases. CDR1 and CDR2 from the germline V gene are MGHDK and SYGVNS. CDR3 length equals 16 residues. The CDR3 DNA sequence: TGTGCCAGCAGTCCCCTAGCGGGGGGCGACACCGAGGAGCTGTTTTTT. Its translation is CASSPLAGGDTEELFF. Supplemented by reference TRBV25-1 and TRBJ2-2, the full variable domain reads EADIYQTPRYLVIGTGKKITLECSQTMGHDKMYWYQQDPGMELHLIHYSYGVNSTEKGDLSSESTVSRIRTEHFPLTLESARPSHTSQYLCASSPLAGGDTEELFFGEGSRLTVL.

This clonotype has a handful of counts. J is TRBJ2-6 and V is TRBV10-3; D is tentatively TRBD1 or TRBD2 (5 bases each). Trimming took 10 bases from V and 7 from J, leaving 17 bases between them. CDR1 is ENHRY and CDR2 is SYGVKD in the germline V gene. The CDR3 consists of 14 residues. The CDR3 DNA follows: TGTGCCAGCACCCCCCGGGGACCCGCCAACGTCCTGACTTTC. It is translated as CASTPRGPANVLTF.